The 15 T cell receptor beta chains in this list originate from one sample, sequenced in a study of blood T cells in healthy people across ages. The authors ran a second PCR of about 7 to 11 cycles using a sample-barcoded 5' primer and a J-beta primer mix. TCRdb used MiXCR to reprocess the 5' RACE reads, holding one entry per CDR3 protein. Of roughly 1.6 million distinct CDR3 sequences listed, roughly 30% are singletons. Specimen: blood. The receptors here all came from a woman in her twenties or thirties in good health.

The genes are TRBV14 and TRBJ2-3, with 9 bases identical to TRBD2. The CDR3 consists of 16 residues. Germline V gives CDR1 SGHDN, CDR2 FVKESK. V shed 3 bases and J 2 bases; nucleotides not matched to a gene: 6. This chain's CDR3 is CASSHPTSGYTDTQYF. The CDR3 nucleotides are TGTGCCAGCAGCCACCCGACTAGCGGATACACAGATACGCAGTATTTT.

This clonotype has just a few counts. The CDR3 protein is CSALDQTGTNSPLHF. The CDR3 bases are TGCAGTGCTTTAGATCAGACGGGGACAAATTCACCCCTCCACTTT. V and J are TRBV20-1 and TRBJ1-6, with D maybe TRBD1 (6 bases). Germline-derived CDR1 and CDR2 are DFQATT and SNEGSKA (reference sequence). This CDR3 region has 15 residues. The V end was cut by 5 bases, the J end by 7 bases, with 18 bases between.

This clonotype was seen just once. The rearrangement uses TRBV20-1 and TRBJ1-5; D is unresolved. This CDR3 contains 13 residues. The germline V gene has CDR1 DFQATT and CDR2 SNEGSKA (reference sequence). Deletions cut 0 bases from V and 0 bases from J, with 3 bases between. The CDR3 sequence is CSARDSSNQPQHF. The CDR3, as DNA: TGCAGTGCTAGAGATTCTAGCAATCAGCCCCAGCATTTT.

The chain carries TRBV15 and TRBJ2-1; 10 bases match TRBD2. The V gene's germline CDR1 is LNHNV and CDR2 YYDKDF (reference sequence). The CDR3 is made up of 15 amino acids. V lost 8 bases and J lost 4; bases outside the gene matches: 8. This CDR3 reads CATQSTSGVYNEQFF. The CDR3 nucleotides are TGTGCCACCCAAAGTACTAGCGGGGTATACAATGAGCAGTTCTTC.

Here the CDR3 reads CASSLSVRGNQPQHF. As DNA, the CDR3 is TGTGCCAGCAGTTTATCGGTTAGGGGGAATCAGCCCCAGCATTTT. The genes are TRBV28 and TRBJ1-5; D might be TRBD1 (6 bases). Germline CDR1 is MDHEN and CDR2 is SYDVKM. The germline V and J ends were trimmed by 1 base and 4 bases, with 11 bases remaining between them. The CDR3 is made up of 15 amino acids.

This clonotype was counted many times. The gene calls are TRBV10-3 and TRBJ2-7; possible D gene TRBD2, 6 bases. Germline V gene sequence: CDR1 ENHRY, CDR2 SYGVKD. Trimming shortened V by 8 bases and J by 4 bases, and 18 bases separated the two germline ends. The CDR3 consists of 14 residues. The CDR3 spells CAIGGRRGGYEQYF. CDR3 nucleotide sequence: TGTGCCATCGGCGGAAGGAGGGGAGGATACGAGCAGTACTTC.

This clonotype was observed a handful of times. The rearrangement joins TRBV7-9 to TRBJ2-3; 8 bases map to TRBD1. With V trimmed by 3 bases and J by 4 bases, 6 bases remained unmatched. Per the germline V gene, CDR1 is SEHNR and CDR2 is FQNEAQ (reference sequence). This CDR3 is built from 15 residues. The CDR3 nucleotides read TGTGCCAGCAGCTTGGGGGACAGGTTCCCAGATACGCAGTATTTT. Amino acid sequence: CASSLGDRFPDTQYF.

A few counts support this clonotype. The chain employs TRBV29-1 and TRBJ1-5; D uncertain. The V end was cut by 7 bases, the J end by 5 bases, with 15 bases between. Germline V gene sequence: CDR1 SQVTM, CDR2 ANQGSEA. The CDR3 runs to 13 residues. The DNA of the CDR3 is TGCAGCGCTTGGGGAGGCGGTGATCAGCCCCAGCATTTT. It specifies CSAWGGGDQPQHF.

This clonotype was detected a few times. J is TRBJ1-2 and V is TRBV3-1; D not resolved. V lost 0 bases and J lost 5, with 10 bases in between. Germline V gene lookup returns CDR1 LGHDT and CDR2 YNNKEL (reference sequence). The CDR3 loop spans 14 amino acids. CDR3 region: CASSQDRGIYGYTF. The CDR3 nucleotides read TGTGCCAGCAGCCAAGACCGCGGGATATATGGCTACACCTTC.

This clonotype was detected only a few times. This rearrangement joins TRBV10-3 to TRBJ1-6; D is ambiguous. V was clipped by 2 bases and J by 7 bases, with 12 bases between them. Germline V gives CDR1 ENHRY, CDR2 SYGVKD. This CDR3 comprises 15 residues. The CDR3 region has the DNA TGTGCCATCAGTGAGGCTTCCGTAGAGAATTCACCCCTCCACTTT. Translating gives CAISEASVENSPLHF.

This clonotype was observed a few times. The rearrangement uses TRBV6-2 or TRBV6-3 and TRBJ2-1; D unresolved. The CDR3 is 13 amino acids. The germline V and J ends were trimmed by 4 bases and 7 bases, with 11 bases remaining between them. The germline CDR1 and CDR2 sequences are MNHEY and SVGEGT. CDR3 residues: CASSSSFLNEQFF. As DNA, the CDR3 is TGTGCCAGCAGTTCTTCCTTCCTTAATGAGCAGTTCTTC.

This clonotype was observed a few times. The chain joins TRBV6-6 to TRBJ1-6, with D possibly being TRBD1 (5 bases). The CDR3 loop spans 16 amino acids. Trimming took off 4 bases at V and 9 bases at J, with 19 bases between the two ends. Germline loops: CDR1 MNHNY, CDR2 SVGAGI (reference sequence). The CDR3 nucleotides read TGTGCCAGCAGTTTGAATAAGGGGATGACGAGTTCACCCCTCCACTTT. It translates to CASSLNKGMTSSPLHF.

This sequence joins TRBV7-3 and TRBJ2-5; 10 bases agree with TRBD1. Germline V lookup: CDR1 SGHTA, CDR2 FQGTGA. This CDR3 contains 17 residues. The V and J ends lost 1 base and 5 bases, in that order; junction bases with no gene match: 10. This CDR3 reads CASSLRRGTGDLETQYF. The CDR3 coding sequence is TGTGCCAGCAGCTTAAGGCGAGGGACAGGGGATTTGGAGACCCAGTACTTC.

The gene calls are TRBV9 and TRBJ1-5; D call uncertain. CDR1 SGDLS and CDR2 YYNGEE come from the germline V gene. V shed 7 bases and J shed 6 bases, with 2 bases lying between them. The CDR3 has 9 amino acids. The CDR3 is CASPQPQHF. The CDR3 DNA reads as TGTGCCAGCCCTCAGCCCCAGCATTTT. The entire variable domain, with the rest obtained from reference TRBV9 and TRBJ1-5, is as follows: DSGVTQTPKHLITATGQRVTLRCSPRSGDLSVYWYQQSLDQGLQFLIQYYNGEERAKGNILERFSAQQFPDLHSELNLSSLELGDSALYFCASPQPQHFGDGTRLSIL.

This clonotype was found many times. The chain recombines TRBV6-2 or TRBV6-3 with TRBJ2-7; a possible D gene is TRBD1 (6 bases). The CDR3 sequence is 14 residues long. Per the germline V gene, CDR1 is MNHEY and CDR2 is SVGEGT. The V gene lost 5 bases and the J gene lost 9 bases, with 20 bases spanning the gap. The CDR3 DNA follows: TGTGCCAGCAGTACCCGACAGGTTTGGGTGGGGCAGTACTTC. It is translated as CASSTRQVWVGQYF.